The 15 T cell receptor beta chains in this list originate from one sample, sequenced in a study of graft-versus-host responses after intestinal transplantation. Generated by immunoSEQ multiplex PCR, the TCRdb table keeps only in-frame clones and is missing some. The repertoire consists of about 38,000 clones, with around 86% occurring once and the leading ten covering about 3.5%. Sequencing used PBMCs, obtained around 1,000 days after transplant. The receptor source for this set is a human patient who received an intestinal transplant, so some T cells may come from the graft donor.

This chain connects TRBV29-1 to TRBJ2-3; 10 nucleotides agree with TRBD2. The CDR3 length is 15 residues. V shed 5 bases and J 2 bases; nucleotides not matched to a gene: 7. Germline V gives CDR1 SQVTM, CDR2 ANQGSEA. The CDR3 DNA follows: TGCAGCGTTCAATTAGCGGGGGGACCCACAGATACGCAGTATTTT. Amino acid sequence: CSVQLAGGPTDTQYF.

CDR3 DNA sequence: TGTGCCAGTAGTACCTTCCGGGACTCACATTATGGCTACACCTTC. Its protein is CASSTFRDSHYGYTF. The chain uses TRBV19 and TRBJ1-2; a weak D match, TRBD1 (5 bases). Deletions cut 4 bases from V and 5 bases from J, with 17 bases between. Per the germline V gene, CDR1 is LNHDA and CDR2 is SQIVND (reference sequence). The CDR3 totals 15 residues. The full variable domain, its missing parts supplied by reference TRBV19 and TRBJ1-2, is DGGITQSPKYLFRKEGQNVTLSCEQNLNHDAMYWYRQDPGQGLRLIYYSQIVNDFQKGDIAEGYSVSREKKESFPLTVTSAQKNPTAFYLCASSTFRDSHYGYTFGSGTRLTVV.

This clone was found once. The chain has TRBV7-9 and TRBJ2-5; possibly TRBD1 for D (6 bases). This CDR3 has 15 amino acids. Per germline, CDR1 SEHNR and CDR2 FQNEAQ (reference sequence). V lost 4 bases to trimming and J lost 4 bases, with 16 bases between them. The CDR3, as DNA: TGTGCCAGCAGCTCCGACAGGAAGGGGAGAGAGACCCAGTACTTC. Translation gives CASSSDRKGRETQYF. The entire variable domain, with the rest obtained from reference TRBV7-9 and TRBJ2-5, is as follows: DTGVSQNPRHKITKRGQNVTFRCDPISEHNRLYWYRQTLGQGPEFLTYFQNEAQLEKSRLLSDRFSAERPKGSFSTLEIQRTEQGDSAMYLCASSSDRKGRETQYFGPGTRLLVL.

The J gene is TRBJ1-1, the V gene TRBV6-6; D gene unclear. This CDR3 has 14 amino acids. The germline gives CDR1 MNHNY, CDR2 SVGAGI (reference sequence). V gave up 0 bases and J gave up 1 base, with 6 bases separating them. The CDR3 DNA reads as TGTGCCAGCAGTTACTCGGCCAGGAACACTGAAGCTTTCTTT. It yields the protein CASSYSARNTEAFF.

This CDR3 is CASSETGQNNEKLFF. For the CDR3, the DNA is TGTGCCAGCAGTGAAACAGGGCAGAATAATGAAAAACTGTTTTTT. The chain carries TRBV2 and TRBJ1-4; tentatively, D is TRBD1 (6 bases). The V gene lost 2 bases and the J gene lost 4 bases, with 11 bases spanning the gap. The length of the CDR3 is 15 residues. The V gene's germline CDR1 is SNHLY and CDR2 FYNNEI.

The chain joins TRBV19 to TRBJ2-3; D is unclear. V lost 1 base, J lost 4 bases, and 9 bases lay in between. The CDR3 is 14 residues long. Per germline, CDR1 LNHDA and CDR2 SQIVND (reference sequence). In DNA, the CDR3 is TGTGCCAGTAGTATAGTAAAGGGCGCAGATACGCAGTATTTT. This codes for CASSIVKGADTQYF.

This CDR3 is CASSISSFLVSEQYF. The CDR3 nucleotides read TGCGCCAGCAGTATTTCTAGTTTCCTGGTCTCCGAGCAGTACTTC. The genes are TRBV10-2 and TRBJ2-7; D gene unclear. Per germline, CDR1 WSHSY and CDR2 SAAADI. V dropped 5 bases and J dropped 6 bases, with 20 bases sitting between them. The CDR3 runs 15 residues.

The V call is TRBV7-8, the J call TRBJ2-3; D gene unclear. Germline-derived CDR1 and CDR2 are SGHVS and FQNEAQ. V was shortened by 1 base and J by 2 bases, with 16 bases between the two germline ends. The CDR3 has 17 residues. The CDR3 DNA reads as TGTGCCAGCAGCTTAGGGGCCCCCGTTTTAACCACAGATACGCAGTATTTT. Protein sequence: CASSLGAPVLTTDTQYF.

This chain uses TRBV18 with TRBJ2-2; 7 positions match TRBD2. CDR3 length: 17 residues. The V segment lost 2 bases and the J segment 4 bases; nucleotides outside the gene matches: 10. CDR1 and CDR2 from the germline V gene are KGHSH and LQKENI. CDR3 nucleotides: TGTGCCAGCTCACCATACGGCGGGAGAGGGAGCACCGGGGAGCTGTTTTTT. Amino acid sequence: CASSPYGGRGSTGELFF. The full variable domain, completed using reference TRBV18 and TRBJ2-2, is NAGVMQNPRHLVRRRGQEARLRCSPMKGHSHVYWYRQLPEEGLKFMVYLQKENIIDESGMPKERFSAEFPKEGPSILRIQQVVRGDSAAYFCASSPYGGRGSTGELFFGEGSRLTVL.

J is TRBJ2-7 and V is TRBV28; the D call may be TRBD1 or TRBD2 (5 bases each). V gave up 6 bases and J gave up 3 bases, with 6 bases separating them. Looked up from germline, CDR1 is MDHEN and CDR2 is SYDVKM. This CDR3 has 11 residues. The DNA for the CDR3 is TGTGCCAGCAGGGGACGCTACGAGCAGTACTTC. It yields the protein CASRGRYEQYF.

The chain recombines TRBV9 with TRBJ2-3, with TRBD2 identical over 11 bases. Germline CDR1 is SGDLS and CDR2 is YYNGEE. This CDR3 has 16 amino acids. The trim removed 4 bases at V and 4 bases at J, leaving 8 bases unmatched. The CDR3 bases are TGTGCCAGCAGCCTCGCTAGCGGGGGGATCGCAGATACGCAGTATTTT. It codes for CASSLASGGIADTQYF. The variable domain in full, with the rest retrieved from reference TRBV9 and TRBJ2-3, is DSGVTQTPKHLITATGQRVTLRCSPRSGDLSVYWYQQSLDQGLQFLIQYYNGEERAKGNILERFSAQQFPDLHSELNLSSLELGDSALYFCASSLASGGIADTQYFGPGTRLTVL.

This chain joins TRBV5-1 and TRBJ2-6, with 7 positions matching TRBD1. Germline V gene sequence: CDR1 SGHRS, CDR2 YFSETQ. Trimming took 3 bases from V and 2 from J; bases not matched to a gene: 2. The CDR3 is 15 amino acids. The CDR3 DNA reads TGCGCCAGCAGCTCCGACAGGGCTGGGGCCAACGTCCTGACTTTC. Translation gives CASSSDRAGANVLTF.

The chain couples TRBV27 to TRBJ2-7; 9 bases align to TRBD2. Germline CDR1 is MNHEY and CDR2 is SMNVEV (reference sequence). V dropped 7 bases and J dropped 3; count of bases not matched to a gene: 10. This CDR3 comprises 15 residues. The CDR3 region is CASMAAAGGFYEQYF. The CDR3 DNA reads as TGTGCCAGCATGGCAGCAGCGGGAGGATTCTACGAGCAGTACTTC.

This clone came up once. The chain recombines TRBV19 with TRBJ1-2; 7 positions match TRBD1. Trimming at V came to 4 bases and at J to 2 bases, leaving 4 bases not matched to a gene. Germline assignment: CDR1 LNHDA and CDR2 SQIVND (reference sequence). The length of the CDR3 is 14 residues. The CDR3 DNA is TGTGCCAGTAGTAGAACGACAGGGAACTATGGCTACACCTTC. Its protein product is CASSRTTGNYGYTF.

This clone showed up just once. The DNA of the CDR3 is TGTGCCAGCAGCTTAATCGGCAGATCTCTCCACTTT. It yields the protein CASSLIGRSLHF. V usage is TRBV7-2 and J usage is TRBJ1-6; D is uncertain. There are 12 residues in the CDR3. Trimming left V 2 bases short and J 16 bases short, with 12 bases between. Germline V gives CDR1 SGHTA, CDR2 FQGNSA.